The source of this T cell receptor (beta chain) is a study of shared clonotypes between healthy human individuals. CD4+ cells were split into CD45RA+ naive and CD45RA-negative memory subsets. Details on this clone: Its antigen is not known.

Several immunoSEQ 96-well plates shared each subset's DNA, each plate a replicate. The table came from immunoSEQ multiplex PCR; TCRdb's copy has only in-frame clones and leaves some out. Seen here are some 1.4 million clones, roughly 96% observed once, and the top ten hold more than 0.9%. Study-level findings and limits: A generally larger estimated richness was seen in naive subsets than in memory subsets.

Trimming stripped 4 bases from V and 0 bases from J, with 4 bases between. Germline V gene data show CDR1 as WNHNN and CDR2 as SYGVQD (reference sequence). There are 12 residues in the CDR3. The source of this sequence is a man aged 25 to 40 in good health. The source material was naive CD4+ T cells sorted from blood. Subset specified: CD45RA+ positively selected. The chain uses TRBV10-1 and TRBJ2-7, with no clear D. DNA for the CDR3: TGCGCCAGCAGTGCTTCCTCCTACGAGCAGTACTTC. Translating it yields CASSASSYEQYF.